These T cell receptor beta chains were read from a single sample in a study of shared clonotypes between healthy human individuals. Assay used: immunoSEQ multiplex PCR; TCRdb lists only in-frame clones, some missing. The repertoire includes about 770,000 clones, 55% to 80% of them detected once, and about 1.7% sits in the top ten. What was sequenced was memory CD4+ T cells sorted from blood. The source is a woman between 25 and 40 years old in good health. CDR3s include the opening cysteine and the closing phenylalanine or tryptophan. A D gene is named only where the DNA matches it firmly. Not all rows give a size; the values are once, few, many and, for expanded clones, a class.

v_call: TRBV5-1; d_call: -; clone_size: few; j_call: TRBJ2-2; cdr3_aa: CASTSTVNTGELFF; cdr3_nt: TGCGCCAGCACCTCGACGGTGAACACCGGGGAGCTGTTTTTT
v_call: TRBV14; d_call: -; clone_size: -; j_call: TRBJ1-3; cdr3_aa: CASSQGYGNTIYF; cdr3_nt: TGTGCCAGCAGCCAAGGGTACGGAAACACCATATATTTT
v_call: TRBV28; d_call: -; clone_size: -; j_call: TRBJ1-4; cdr3_aa: CASSPGTTNEKLFF; cdr3_nt: TGTGCCAGCAGTCCGGGAACAACTAATGAAAAACTGTTTTTT
v_call: TRBV7-2; d_call: TRBD2; clone_size: -; j_call: TRBJ2-3; cdr3_aa: CASSLTLAGGGDTQYF; cdr3_nt: TGTGCCAGCAGCTTAACACTAGCGGGAGGCGGGGATACGCAGTATTTT
v_call: TRBV6-5; d_call: -; clone_size: few; j_call: TRBJ2-1; cdr3_aa: CASRPSVGSEQFF; cdr3_nt: TGTGCCAGCAGACCCTCCGTGGGGAGCGAGCAGTTCTTC
v_call: TRBV18; d_call: -; clone_size: -; j_call: TRBJ1-5; cdr3_aa: CASSPRREVQPQHF; cdr3_nt: TGTGCCAGCTCACCGAGGAGGGAAGTTCAGCCCCAGCATTTT
v_call: TRBV19; d_call: TRBD1; clone_size: few; j_call: TRBJ2-2; cdr3_aa: CASSIRTGQAGELFF; cdr3_nt: TGTGCCAGTAGTATAAGGACAGGGCAGGCCGGGGAGCTGTTTTTT
v_call: TRBV5-1; d_call: -; clone_size: few; j_call: TRBJ2-2; cdr3_aa: CASSLVVGTGELFF; cdr3_nt: TGCGCCAGCAGCTTGGTGGTTGGAACCGGGGAGCTGTTTTTT
v_call: TRBV28; d_call: -; clone_size: -; j_call: TRBJ2-7; cdr3_aa: CASSETYEQYF; cdr3_nt: TGTGCCAGCAGTGAGACCTACGAGCAGTACTTC
v_call: TRBV6-6; d_call: -; clone_size: -; j_call: TRBJ2-7; cdr3_aa: CASSRDRQVEQYF; cdr3_nt: TGTGCCAGCAGCCGCGACCGGCAGGTTGAGCAGTACTTC
v_call: TRBV28; d_call: -; clone_size: once; j_call: TRBJ2-7; cdr3_aa: CASNTLPLSYEQYF; cdr3_nt: TGTGCCAGCAACACGCTGCCGTTATCCTACGAGCAGTACTTC
v_call: TRBV6-5; d_call: -; clone_size: -; j_call: TRBJ2-5; cdr3_aa: CASSYSYGGLGETQYF; cdr3_nt: TGTGCCAGCAGTTACTCGTATGGGGGTTTAGGGGAGACCCAGTACTTC
v_call: TRBV6-1; d_call: -; clone_size: -; j_call: TRBJ2-1; cdr3_aa: CASSEVGSWYNEQFF; cdr3_nt: TGTGCCAGCAGTGAAGTGGGTTCGTGGTACAATGAGCAGTTCTTC
v_call: TRBV27; d_call: -; clone_size: -; j_call: TRBJ2-3; cdr3_aa: CASSPGTSGTQYF; cdr3_nt: TGTGCCAGCAGTCCTGGTACCTCAGGTACGCAGTATTTT
v_call: TRBV6-1; d_call: TRBD1; clone_size: -; j_call: TRBJ2-5; cdr3_aa: CASNPRTGQETQYF; cdr3_nt: TGTGCCAGCAACCCAAGGACAGGGCAAGAGACCCAGTACTTC
v_call: TRBV6-5; d_call: -; clone_size: -; j_call: TRBJ2-1; cdr3_aa: CASRGTAGEQFF; cdr3_nt: TGTGCCAGCAGGGGGACAGCGGGTGAGCAGTTCTTC
v_call: TRBV7-2; d_call: TRBD2; clone_size: -; j_call: TRBJ2-3; cdr3_aa: CASSAGLAGGTDTQYF; cdr3_nt: TGTGCCAGCAGCGCTGGACTAGCGGGGGGTACAGATACGCAGTATTTT
v_call: TRBV5-5; d_call: -; clone_size: many; j_call: TRBJ1-1; cdr3_aa: CASSRPGGRTEAFF; cdr3_nt: TGTGCCAGCAGCCGTCCTGGGGGTCGAACTGAAGCTTTCTTT
v_call: TRBV5-1; d_call: -; clone_size: once; j_call: TRBJ1-2; cdr3_aa: CASGHGRGYGYTF; cdr3_nt: TGCGCCAGCGGCCACGGACGGGGCTATGGCTACACCTTC
v_call: TRBV2; d_call: -; clone_size: many; j_call: TRBJ2-5; cdr3_aa: CASSDGPETQYF; cdr3_nt: TGTGCCAGCAGTGATGGGCCCGAGACCCAGTACTTC
v_call: TRBV7-2; d_call: TRBD1; clone_size: -; j_call: TRBJ2-2; cdr3_aa: CASSSKGALKNTGELFF; cdr3_nt: TGTGCCAGCAGCTCTAAGGGGGCCCTCAAGAACACCGGGGAGCTGTTTTTT
v_call: TRBV19; d_call: -; clone_size: -; j_call: TRBJ1-5; cdr3_aa: CASSIEGVGYQPQHF; cdr3_nt: TGTGCCAGTAGTATAGAAGGGGTTGGGTATCAGCCCCAGCATTTT
v_call: TRBV9; d_call: TRBD1; clone_size: -; j_call: TRBJ2-7; cdr3_aa: CASSGVGTGSDEQYF; cdr3_nt: TGTGCCAGCAGCGGGGTGGGGACAGGGAGCGACGAGCAGTACTTC
v_call: TRBV6-1; d_call: TRBD1; clone_size: -; j_call: TRBJ1-3; cdr3_aa: CASSVADGTGPPGNTIYF; cdr3_nt: TGTGCCAGCAGTGTGGCTGACGGGACAGGGCCTCCTGGAAACACCATATATTTT
v_call: TRBV19; d_call: -; clone_size: once; j_call: TRBJ1-4; cdr3_aa: CASSKGRGKSNEKLFF; cdr3_nt: TGTGCCAGTAGTAAGGGACGGGGGAAGTCTAATGAAAAACTGTTTTTT
v_call: TRBV28; d_call: TRBD1; clone_size: -; j_call: TRBJ2-3; cdr3_aa: CASSGTGPDTQYF; cdr3_nt: TGTGCCAGCAGCGGGACAGGGCCAGATACGCAGTATTTT
v_call: TRBV5-1; d_call: TRBD1; clone_size: -; j_call: TRBJ2-7; cdr3_aa: CASSPGQGDATYEQYF; cdr3_nt: TGCGCCAGCAGCCCAGGACAGGGCGACGCTACCTACGAGCAGTACTTC
v_call: TRBV25-1; d_call: -; clone_size: -; j_call: TRBJ1-5; cdr3_aa: CASSGPYSNQPQHF; cdr3_nt: TGTGCCAGCAGCGGGCCTTATAGCAATCAGCCCCAGCATTTT
v_call: TRBV5-1; d_call: TRBD2; clone_size: -; j_call: TRBJ2-7; cdr3_aa: CASSDSSGRIDEQYF; cdr3_nt: TGCGCCAGCAGCGATTCTAGCGGGAGGATCGACGAGCAGTACTTC
v_call: TRBV2; d_call: -; clone_size: -; j_call: TRBJ2-2; cdr3_aa: CASSETFANTGELFF; cdr3_nt: TGTGCCAGCAGTGAGACATTCGCGAACACCGGGGAGCTGTTTTTT